This T cell receptor (beta chain) was profiled in a study of shared clonotypes between healthy human individuals. Method: immunoSEQ multiplex PCR; TCRdb's copy keeps in-frame clones and lacks some. The profile shows 1,400,000 or so clones, roughly 98.5% of them singletons. This CDR3 region has 15 residues. Germline CDR1 and CDR2: MNHEY and SVGAGI. V was clipped by 0 bases and J by 3 bases, with 12 bases between them. This sequence originates from a man younger than 40 in good health. The V gene is TRBV6-5, the J gene TRBJ2-7, with D possibly being TRBD1 (7 bases). Sample: naive CD4+ T cells sorted from blood. Documented subset: CD45RA+ positively selected. This CDR3 is CASSYSFRGDYEQYF. In DNA, the CDR3 is TGTGCCAGCAGTTACTCGTTCAGGGGGGACTACGAGCAGTACTTC.